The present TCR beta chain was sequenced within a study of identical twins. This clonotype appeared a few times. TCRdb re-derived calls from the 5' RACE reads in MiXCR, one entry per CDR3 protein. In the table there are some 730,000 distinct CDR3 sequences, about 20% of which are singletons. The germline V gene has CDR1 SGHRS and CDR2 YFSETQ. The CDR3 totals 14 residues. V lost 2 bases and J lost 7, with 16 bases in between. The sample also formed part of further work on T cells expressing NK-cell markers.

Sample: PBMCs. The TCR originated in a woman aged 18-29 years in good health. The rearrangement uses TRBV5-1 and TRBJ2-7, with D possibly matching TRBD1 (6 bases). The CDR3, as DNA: TGCGCCAGCAGCTTAACAGGGCGTCCCGAAGAGCAGTACTTC. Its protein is CASSLTGRPEEQYF.